The present TCR beta chain was sequenced within a study of blood T cells in healthy people across ages (dated by TCRdb to 2015 to 2017). About the investigation overall: In model experiments, template switching captured about one uniquely barcoded TCR beta cDNA molecule for every two T cells. Donors of different ages were randomly distributed across sequencing lanes to avoid experimental bias. The study analyzed two additional independent replicas of 1 million unique cDNA reads from the same blood draw for two donors, one aged 18 to 30 and one aged 80 or older. The study measured age-related changes in TCR beta repertoire diversity using deep sequencing normalized with unique cDNA molecular identifiers. Donors were grouped into four age groups: young (average about 15 years), middle-aged (around 39), aged (62) and long-lived (about 89).

Receptor amplification or capture employed 5' RACE. TCRdb names Illumina HiSeq 2500 as the instrument used. A second PCR of roughly 7 to 11 cycles was performed with a sample-barcoded 5' primer and a J-beta primer mix. Each TCR beta cDNA molecule received a unique molecular identifier from a template-switch 5' adaptor carrying 12 random nucleotides. At least 2.5 million CDR3-containing paired-end reads were obtained from each sample. First-strand cDNA was synthesized from all RNA with the Mint cDNA synthesis kit, primed by a TRBC-specific oligonucleotide. Following uracil-DNA glycosylase treatment, all cDNA underwent a first 18-cycle PCR with the universal primers M1SS and BC2_uni_R. The original methods were these. For normalization, 1 million high-quality reads were randomly selected from each sample, with every read carrying a distinct molecular identifier. Reads sharing molecular identifiers were discarded rather than binned into consensus sequences. CDR3 identification, clonotype clustering and error correction used MiTCR with a Q25 quality threshold and the strictest error-elimination algorithm. A nonparametric unseen species model using Euler transformation provided a lower-bound estimate of total TCR beta diversity. TCRdb took the public reads, trimmed them with fastp at Q25, ran MiXCR for clone calling and kept in-frame beta chains. Merged by CDR3 protein, the rows form single entries marked with the most common genes and DNA. TCRdb, not the original authors, processed these V and J calls. The sample table holds about a million distinct CDR3 sequences, of which about two fifths were seen once. The top ten constitute approximately 14% of the sample.

Systemically healthy Caucasian individuals from Russia, 39 in total and aged about 6 to 95 years, were included as donors. Roughly 10 milliliters of peripheral blood were drawn from each donor into EDTA-treated Vacutainer tubes. Ficoll-Paque density-gradient centrifugation was used to isolate PBMCs, with at least 7 million per sample. Trizol reagent was used to extract total RNA from the PBMCs, yielding at least 6 micrograms per sample. For every donor, an aliquot of PBMCs went through flow cytometry to measure the percentages of naive CD45RAhigh/CD27high T cells. In the case of this clonotype: The target of this receptor is not known. No quality values exist for individual bases; no much larger clone is one base distant.

Overall results and qualifications from the work: The long-lived group showed more naive CD4+ T cells, fewer expanded clones and increased TCR diversity than the aged group, suggesting age selection. Estimates of total diversity based on one million sequenced T cells were considered lower bounds and underestimates. Observed TCR beta diversity correlated strongly with the percentage of naive T cells measured by flow cytometry. As age increased, observed TCR beta diversity per million T cells dropped in a roughly linear way, and a significant reduction was already evident by age 40. Bulk unsorted PBMC profiling prevented conclusive comparison of naive and antigen-experienced compartments. Because the CMV infection status of the donors was unknown, age-related changes in expanded clonotypes may potentially have been confounded.

At the junction V is shortened by 6 bases and J by 6 bases, with 11 bases in between. Counted from cysteine to phenylalanine, this CDR3 has 13 amino acids. Of the read, only the CDR3 DNA is kept; its 39 bases are in frame from base 1. The sample consisted of blood. The V and J segments used are TRBV12-3 or TRBV12-4 and TRBJ2-2; tentative D gene TRBD1, with 5 bases matching. The clonotype originates from a young man in good health. This receptor carries the CDR3 CASRPRDSGELFF. The nucleotide sequence is given as TGTGCCAGCAGACCCAGGGATTCCGGGGAGCTGTTTTTT.